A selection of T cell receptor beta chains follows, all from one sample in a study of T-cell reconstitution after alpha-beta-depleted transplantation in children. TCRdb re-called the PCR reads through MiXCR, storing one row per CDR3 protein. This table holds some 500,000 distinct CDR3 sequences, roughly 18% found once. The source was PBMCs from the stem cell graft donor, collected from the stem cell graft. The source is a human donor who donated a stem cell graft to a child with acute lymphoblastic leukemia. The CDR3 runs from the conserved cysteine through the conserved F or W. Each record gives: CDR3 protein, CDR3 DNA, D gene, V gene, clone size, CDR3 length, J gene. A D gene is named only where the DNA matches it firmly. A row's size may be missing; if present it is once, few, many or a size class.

CDR3: CASSSTGRSYNEQFF; DNA: TGTGCCAGCAGCTCGACAGGGAGGTCCTACAATGAGCAGTTCTTC; D: .; V: TRBV5-5; size: .; length: 15; J: TRBJ2-1
CDR3: CASSAAHVGYTF; DNA: TGTGCCAGCAGTGCGGCCCACGTTGGCTACACCTTC; D: .; V: TRBV25-1; size: few; length: 12; J: TRBJ1-2
CDR3: CAISGQAYNEQFF; DNA: TGTGCCATCAGTGGACAGGCTTACAATGAGCAGTTCTTC; D: .; V: TRBV10-3; size: .; length: 13; J: TRBJ2-1
CDR3: CASSALTGTSGANVLTF; DNA: TGTGCCAGCAGTGCGCTTACAGGGACCTCTGGGGCCAACGTCCTGACTTTC; D: .; V: TRBV6-1; size: few; length: 17; J: TRBJ2-6
CDR3: CSVATGGRRRNYGYTF; DNA: TGCAGCGTTGCAACGGGGGGGCGAAGACGTAACTATGGCTACACCTTC; D: .; V: TRBV29-1; size: .; length: 16; J: TRBJ1-2
CDR3: CASSFTGLVAYNEQFF; DNA: TGTGCCAGCAGCTTCACTGGACTAGTTGCCTACAATGAGCAGTTCTTC; D: TRBD2; V: TRBV7-9; size: few; length: 16; J: TRBJ2-1
CDR3: CAYRTSGANVLTF; DNA: TGTGCCTATCGGACCTCTGGGGCCAACGTCCTGACTTTC; D: .; V: TRBV12-3/TRBV12-4; size: few; length: 13; J: TRBJ2-6
CDR3: CASSFLAQETQYF; DNA: TGCGCCAGCAGCTTTCTAGCCCAAGAGACCCAGTACTTC; D: .; V: TRBV5-1; size: few; length: 13; J: TRBJ2-5
CDR3: CASSVGTGAKNIQYF; DNA: TGTGCCAGCAGCGTGGGGACAGGCGCCAAAAACATTCAGTACTTC; D: TRBD1; V: TRBV9; size: .; length: 15; J: TRBJ2-4
CDR3: CASTGVSNQPQHF; DNA: TGTGCCAGCACGGGGGTTAGCAATCAGCCCCAGCATTTT; D: .; V: TRBV2; size: .; length: 13; J: TRBJ1-5
CDR3: CASGTGSSGYTF; DNA: TGCGCCAGCGGTACAGGGAGTTCTGGCTACACCTTC; D: .; V: TRBV5-1; size: .; length: 12; J: TRBJ1-2
CDR3: CASSLRGATSTDTQYF; DNA: TGCGCCAGCAGCCTTCGGGGGGCGACTAGCACAGATACGCAGTATTTT; D: .; V: TRBV4-1; size: .; length: 16; J: TRBJ2-3
CDR3: CASIVDGGLEAFF; DNA: TGCGCCAGCATCGTGGACGGGGGCCTTGAAGCTTTCTTT; D: .; V: TRBV5-1; size: .; length: 13; J: TRBJ1-1
CDR3: CASSKRGDYEQYF; DNA: TGTGCCAGCAGTAAGCGGGGAGACTACGAGCAGTACTTC; D: TRBD2; V: TRBV12-3/TRBV12-4; size: .; length: 13; J: TRBJ2-7
CDR3: CASSVAGWQETQYF; DNA: TGCGCCAGCAGTGTGGCAGGGTGGCAAGAGACCCAGTACTTC; D: .; V: TRBV10-2; size: .; length: 14; J: TRBJ2-5
CDR3: CSARDKVNYGYTF; DNA: TGCAGCGCGAGGGACAAGGTTAACTATGGCTACACCTTC; D: .; V: TRBV29-1; size: .; length: 13; J: TRBJ1-2
CDR3: CASSLAGVREQFF; DNA: TGTGCCAGCAGTCTAGCGGGAGTGCGTGAGCAGTTCTTC; D: TRBD2; V: TRBV12-3/TRBV12-4; size: .; length: 13; J: TRBJ2-1
CDR3: CASSLSQEAFF; DNA: TGTGCCAGCAGTTTGAGTCAGGAAGCTTTCTTT; D: .; V: TRBV12-3/TRBV12-4; size: few; length: 11; J: TRBJ1-1
CDR3: CASSFGGRDTEAFF; DNA: TGTGCCAGCAGTTTCGGGGGCAGGGACACTGAAGCTTTCTTT; D: .; V: TRBV12-3/TRBV12-4; size: .; length: 14; J: TRBJ1-1
CDR3: CASSPQGAYEQYF; DNA: TGTGCCAGCTCACCCCAGGGGGCCTACGAGCAGTACTTC; D: TRBD1; V: TRBV18; size: many; length: 13; J: TRBJ2-7
CDR3: CASSSGTFYGYTF; DNA: TGTGCCAGCAGCTCCGGGACATTTTATGGCTACACCTTC; D: .; V: TRBV7-9; size: few; length: 13; J: TRBJ1-2
CDR3: CASSPRVYNEQFF; DNA: TGCGCCAGCAGCCCCAGGGTCTACAATGAGCAGTTCTTC; D: .; V: TRBV10-1; size: once; length: 13; J: TRBJ2-1
CDR3: CASSSDSKTREQYF; DNA: TGTGCCAGCAGCTCGGACAGCAAAACGAGAGAGCAGTACTTC; D: .; V: TRBV7-9; size: .; length: 14; J: TRBJ2-7
CDR3: CSVEAPRDRGLSPHGYTF; DNA: TGCAGCGTTGAAGCACCCCGGGACAGGGGCCTTTCCCCCCATGGCTACACCTTC; D: TRBD1; V: TRBV29-1; size: .; length: 18; J: TRBJ1-2
CDR3: CASRGSGARYNEQFF; DNA: TGCGCCAGCAGGGGTAGCGGGGCCCGCTACAATGAGCAGTTCTTC; D: TRBD2; V: TRBV10-1; size: few; length: 15; J: TRBJ2-1
CDR3: CAIGGLAGLEQFF; DNA: TGTGCCATCGGGGGACTAGCCGGCCTTGAGCAGTTCTTC; D: TRBD2; V: TRBV10-3; size: few; length: 13; J: TRBJ2-1
CDR3: CASSYAGVRYEQYF; DNA: TGTGCCAGCAGCTACGCGGGGGTCCGCTACGAGCAGTACTTC; D: TRBD2; V: TRBV6-5; size: .; length: 14; J: TRBJ2-7
CDR3: CASSQPGLAGVETQYF; DNA: TGTGCCAGCAGCCAACCGGGACTAGCGGGAGTAGAGACCCAGTACTTC; D: TRBD2; V: TRBV3-1; size: .; length: 16; J: TRBJ2-5
CDR3: CSVGHPNYGYTF; DNA: TGCAGCGTTGGGCACCCGAACTATGGCTACACCTTC; D: .; V: TRBV29-1; size: few; length: 12; J: TRBJ1-2
CDR3: CAGSTRAYNEQFF; DNA: TGTGCCGGCAGCACACGGGCCTACAATGAGCAGTTCTTC; D: .; V: TRBV7-2; size: .; length: 13; J: TRBJ2-1
CDR3: CASSPSPAGAYNEQFF; DNA: TGTGCCAGCTCACCAAGTCCAGCGGGAGCCTACAATGAGCAGTTCTTC; D: TRBD2; V: TRBV18; size: .; length: 16; J: TRBJ2-1
CDR3: CASSFLREGRDTQYF; DNA: TGTGCCAGCAGCTTTTTGCGGGAGGGAAGAGATACGCAGTATTTT; D: TRBD2; V: TRBV7-9; size: few; length: 15; J: TRBJ2-3
CDR3: CASRRTDIQPQHF; DNA: TGTGCCAGCAGAAGGACAGACATCCAGCCCCAGCATTTT; D: .; V: TRBV12-3/TRBV12-4; size: few; length: 13; J: TRBJ1-5
CDR3: CASSHTAYYEQYF; DNA: TGTGCCAGCAGCCACACCGCCTACTACGAGCAGTACTTC; D: .; V: TRBV11-2; size: few; length: 13; J: TRBJ2-7
CDR3: CASSLEGAPYTQYF; DNA: TGTGCCAGCAGCTTGGAGGGGGCACCATATACGCAGTATTTT; D: .; V: TRBV7-6; size: .; length: 14; J: TRBJ2-3
CDR3: CASSPQVASHYEQYF; DNA: TGTGCCAGCAGCCCACAAGTGGCCTCTCACTACGAGCAGTACTTC; D: .; V: TRBV5-5; size: .; length: 15; J: TRBJ2-7
CDR3: CASSYSRDSVSGANVLTF; DNA: TGTGCCAGCAGTTACTCCCGGGACAGTGTTTCTGGGGCCAACGTCCTGACTTTC; D: TRBD1; V: TRBV6-5; size: .; length: 18; J: TRBJ2-6
CDR3: CASSRRTGTGFQPQHF; DNA: TGTGCCAGTAGTAGGAGAACCGGGACAGGGTTTCAGCCCCAGCATTTT; D: TRBD1; V: TRBV19; size: few; length: 16; J: TRBJ1-5
CDR3: CASISSGTGANTGELFF; DNA: TGTGCCAGCATTTCTTCGGGGACAGGGGCTAACACCGGGGAGCTGTTTTTT; D: TRBD1; V: TRBV28; size: .; length: 17; J: TRBJ2-2
CDR3: CASSPVAGRGEKLFF; DNA: TGTGCCAGCAGCCCCGTGGCGGGGCGAGGTGAAAAACTGTTTTTT; D: .; V: TRBV5-5; size: few; length: 15; J: TRBJ1-4
CDR3: CASSLTGHQPQHF; DNA: TGTGCCAGCAGTTTGACAGGTCATCAGCCCCAGCATTTT; D: .; V: TRBV12-3/TRBV12-4; size: .; length: 13; J: TRBJ1-5
CDR3: CASTTSGTGGTEAFF; DNA: TGTGCCAGCACCACGTCCGGGACAGGGGGCACTGAAGCTTTCTTT; D: TRBD1; V: TRBV12-3/TRBV12-4; size: few; length: 15; J: TRBJ1-1
CDR3: CASSFGTSGSGEATDTQYF; DNA: TGTGCCAGCAGCTTCGGGACTAGCGGGAGCGGTGAAGCCACAGATACGCAGTATTTT; D: TRBD2; V: TRBV13; size: .; length: 19; J: TRBJ2-3
CDR3: CASSQESGYGYTF; DNA: TGTGCCAGCAGCCAAGAATCCGGCTATGGCTACACCTTC; D: .; V: TRBV14; size: few; length: 13; J: TRBJ1-2
CDR3: CASSPQTGGQETQYF; DNA: TGTGCCAGCTCACCTCAAACAGGGGGCCAAGAGACCCAGTACTTC; D: TRBD1; V: TRBV18; size: few; length: 15; J: TRBJ2-5
CDR3: CASSPTGTSKETQYF; DNA: TGTGCCAGCAGCCCAACTGGGACATCGAAAGAGACCCAGTACTTC; D: .; V: TRBV7-2; size: .; length: 15; J: TRBJ2-5
CDR3: CASSPTDGSSYNEQFF; DNA: TGTGCCAGCTCCCCAACGGACGGGTCCTCCTACAATGAGCAGTTCTTC; D: .; V: TRBV18; size: .; length: 16; J: TRBJ2-1
CDR3: CASSEEAGTYNEQFF; DNA: TGTGCCAGCAGTGAGGAGGCGGGGACCTACAATGAGCAGTTCTTC; D: .; V: TRBV6-1; size: few; length: 15; J: TRBJ2-1
CDR3: CASGGPKSARDTQYF; DNA: TGTGCCAGCGGTGGGCCAAAATCGGCCCGAGATACGCAGTATTTT; D: .; V: TRBV2; size: .; length: 15; J: TRBJ2-3
CDR3: CASTKGTSGTDTQYF; DNA: TGTGCCAGCACCAAGGGGACTAGCGGAACAGATACGCAGTATTTT; D: TRBD2; V: TRBV12-3/TRBV12-4; size: .; length: 15; J: TRBJ2-3
CDR3: CSVETGLAYNEQFF; DNA: TGCAGCGTTGAAACGGGACTAGCCTACAATGAGCAGTTCTTC; D: TRBD2; V: TRBV29-1; size: few; length: 14; J: TRBJ2-1
CDR3: CSAHWTGPTYEQYF; DNA: TGCAGTGCTCATTGGACAGGGCCCACCTACGAGCAGTACTTC; D: TRBD1; V: TRBV20-1; size: few; length: 14; J: TRBJ2-7
CDR3: CASSFLVRGTDTQYF; DNA: TGTGCCAGCAGCTTTTTGGTGAGGGGAACAGATACGCAGTATTTT; D: .; V: TRBV13; size: .; length: 15; J: TRBJ2-3
CDR3: CASSYRGYSRSYNEQFF; DNA: TGTGCCAGCAGTTACAGGGGCTACTCGCGGTCCTACAATGAGCAGTTCTTC; D: .; V: TRBV6-5; size: .; length: 17; J: TRBJ2-1